The 21 T cell receptor beta chains reported below all come from one sample, sequenced in a study of blood T cells in healthy people across ages (dated by TCRdb to between 2014 and 2017). The method behind the library was 5' RACE. Reads for this sample came from an Illumina HiSeq 2500. A second PCR of roughly 7 to 11 cycles was performed with a sample-barcoded 5' primer and a J-beta primer mix. TCRdb cleaned the public reads at Q25 with fastp, built clones with MiXCR and kept in-frame beta chains. One record per CDR3 amino acid sequence lists the most common genes and DNA. This sample gives around 1,500,000 distinct CDR3 sequences in total; roughly 40% of them show up just once. Approximately 7.9% of the sample goes to the ten largest clones. Sequenced: blood. Receptors were obtained from a young woman in good health.

This clonotype occurred a few times. The rearrangement joins TRBV20-1 to TRBJ1-2; D unclear. CDR1 is DFQATT and CDR2 is SNEGSKA in the germline V gene (reference sequence). V was trimmed by 5 bases and J by 0 bases, leaving 13 bases between them. CDR3 length: 14 amino acids. CDR3 sequence reads: CSAADGGANYGYTF. In DNA, the CDR3 is TGCAGTGCTGCGGACGGCGGGGCTAACTATGGCTACACCTTC.

The rearrangement joins TRBV6-2 or TRBV6-3 to TRBJ2-7; no firm D call. This CDR3 has 13 residues. Germline CDR1 reads MNHEY; CDR2 reads SVGEGT. Trimming stripped 7 bases from V and 3 bases from J, with 13 bases between. For the CDR3, the DNA is TGTGCCAGCAATAGACAAAAATTCTACGAGCAGTACTTC. It is translated as CASNRQKFYEQYF.

The gene calls are TRBV27 and TRBJ2-7, with 11 bases fitting TRBD2. V shed 0 bases and J 6 bases; nucleotides not matched to a gene: 7. The CDR3 totals 16 residues. CDR1 and CDR2 from the germline V gene are MNHEY and SMNVEV (reference sequence). The CDR3: CASSLSWPLAGGEQYF. Written as DNA, the CDR3 is TGTGCCAGCAGTTTATCGTGGCCTCTAGCGGGAGGCGAGCAGTACTTC.

The rearrangement uses TRBV6-2 or TRBV6-3 and TRBJ2-6; 9 bases agree with TRBD2. The germline V gene encodes CDR1 MNHEY and CDR2 SVGEGT. CDR3 size: 20 residues. Unmatched junction bases numbered 14, after V lost 5 bases and J lost 0 bases. The CDR3 DNA follows: TGTGCCAGCAGTCCTGCCAGCGGGGGGTTCTCCTACTCTGGGGCCAACGTCCTGACTTTC. This sequence encodes CASSPASGGFSYSGANVLTF.

This clonotype has a handful of counts. The chain is built from TRBV10-3 and TRBJ1-6, with TRBD1 as a possible D gene (5 bases). The V and J ends lost 3 bases and 10 bases respectively, with 19 bases between them. The CDR3 covers 16 residues. The germline V gene has CDR1 ENHRY and CDR2 SYGVKD. The CDR3 protein is CAISDLSRDSRSPLHF. The CDR3 region has the DNA TGTGCCATCAGTGACCTTAGCCGGGACTCTAGGTCACCCCTCCACTTT.

This chain connects TRBV6-5 to TRBJ2-3, with 7 bases lining up with TRBD2. The V gene's germline CDR1 is MNHEY and CDR2 SVGAGI. The ends lost 4 bases at V and 5 bases at J; junction bases unmatched: 6. This CDR3 contains 14 residues. CDR3 amino acids: CASSSLTSRDTQYF. The CDR3 region has the DNA TGTGCCAGCAGTTCCCTGACTAGCCGAGATACGCAGTATTTT.

V usage is TRBV2 and J usage is TRBJ1-2; no clear D gene. CDR1 SNHLY and CDR2 FYNNEI come from the germline V gene. The CDR3 contains 12 residues. Trimming stripped 10 bases from V and 7 bases from J, with 16 bases between. The CDR3 loop reads CATYSRYGGYTF. The DNA of the CDR3 is TGTGCCACCTATTCCCGGTACGGTGGCTACACCTTC.

V gene TRBV7-6 combines with J gene TRBJ2-4; 12 bases fit TRBD2. The DNA matches TRBJ2-7 better at its end, which makes the J call doubtful. Germline V lookup: CDR1 SGHVS, CDR2 FNYEAQ. The CDR3 is 15 amino acids. The CDR3 loop is CASSPTSGSMYEQYF. CDR3 sequence (DNA): TGTGCCAGCAGCCCGACTAGCGGGAGTATGTACGAGCAGTACTTC.

The chain employs TRBV5-1 and TRBJ2-5; tentative D call: TRBD1 (5 bases). The J call is doubtful: the DNA matches TRBJ2-1 better. The CDR3 has 12 amino acids. Germline V gene data show CDR1 as SGHRS and CDR2 as YFSETQ. The CDR3 DNA reads TGCGCCAGCAGCACAGGACAAGAGACCCAGTTCTTC. Translation: CASSTGQETQFF.

J is TRBJ2-7 and V is TRBV4-1; TRBD2 aligns across 8 bases. CDR1 is MGHRA and CDR2 is YSYEKL in the germline V gene. The CDR3 runs 16 residues. J lost 7 bases, V lost 0 bases, and 11 bases had no gene match. CDR3 nucleotides: TGCGCCAGCAGCCAAGATGGCCCTAGCGGGTACAATGAGCAGTACTTC. Translated: CASSQDGPSGYNEQYF.

The chain combines TRBV12-3 or TRBV12-4 with TRBJ2-6; no firm D call. CDR3 length: 12 amino acids. Trimming took 6 bases from V and 5 from J, leaving 5 bases between them. For the CDR3, the DNA is TGTGCCAGCAGCAACCGGGCCAACGTCCTGACTTTC. It yields the protein CASSNRANVLTF.

The chain combines TRBV7-6 with TRBJ2-2; TRBD1 matches 8 bases. This CDR3 is 15 amino acids long. With 1 base clipped from V and 4 bases from J, the junction kept 2 bases outside the gene matches. The germline V gene encodes CDR1 SGHVS and CDR2 FNYEAQ. The CDR3 reads CASSLGQGFTGELFF. Here the CDR3 DNA reads TGTGCCAGCAGCTTAGGACAGGGGTTCACCGGGGAGCTGTTTTTT.

The V call is TRBV9, the J call TRBJ2-2; TRBD2 matches 8 bases. With V trimmed by 0 bases and J by 5 bases, 6 bases remained unmatched. The germline V gene has CDR1 SGDLS and CDR2 YYNGEE. The CDR3 has 16 residues. The CDR3 region has the DNA TGTGCCAGCAGCGTAGCTATCGGGGGGGCAACCGGGGAGCTGTTTTTT. Translating gives CASSVAIGGATGELFF.

This clonotype has a handful of counts. J is TRBJ1-5 and V is TRBV20-1; D is unresolved. Trimming cost V 5 bases and J 2 bases, with 10 bases left between them. This CDR3 spans 13 amino acids. CDR1 is DFQATT, CDR2 SNEGSKA, per germline (reference sequence). The CDR3 loop is CSAASEGNQPQHF. CDR3 DNA sequence: TGCAGTGCTGCTTCAGAAGGCAATCAGCCCCAGCATTTT.

This clonotype was seen a handful of times. The chain has TRBV4-1 and TRBJ2-1; the D is unclear. CDR1 MGHRA and CDR2 YSYEKL come from the germline V gene. Trimming left V 4 bases short and J 0 bases short, with 13 bases between. CDR3 length equals 16 residues. This chain's CDR3 is CASSLGATSSYNEQFF. The CDR3 nucleotides are TGCGCCAGCAGCCTCGGAGCCACGAGCTCCTACAATGAGCAGTTCTTC.

The V and J genes are TRBV2 and TRBJ2-3, with TRBD2 matching 15 bases. This CDR3 spans 15 amino acids. Trimming removed 7 bases from V and 5 bases from J; junction bases left unmatched: 4. Germline CDR1 SNHLY, CDR2 FYNNEI. The CDR3 sequence is CASTGLAGGRDTQYF. The DNA of the CDR3 is TGTGCCAGCACCGGACTAGCGGGGGGGAGAGATACGCAGTATTTT.

This clonotype was detected many times. The rearrangement links TRBV4-1 to TRBJ1-2; a possible D gene is TRBD1 (5 bases). The CDR3 covers 14 residues. V was cut by 0 bases and J by 5 bases, with 10 bases left in between. The germline gives CDR1 MGHRA, CDR2 YSYEKL. CDR3 region: CASSQERGGYGYTF. CDR3 nucleotides: TGCGCCAGCAGCCAAGAGCGGGGGGGGTATGGCTACACCTTC.

As regards this clonotype: A read error may produce the germline difference seen at one junction end. The CDR3 is CVSSYGQGGDTQYF. CDR3 bases: TGTGTCAGCAGCTACGGACAGGGTGGGGATACGCAGTATTTT. The rearrangement uses TRBV5-5 and TRBJ2-3; TRBD1 aligns across 8 bases. The CDR3 runs 14 residues. Germline CDR1 is SGHKS and CDR2 is YYEKEE (reference sequence).

This clonotype was found a few times. The chain is built from TRBV10-3 and TRBJ2-1; 11 bases map to TRBD2. V was pared by 1 base and J by 8 bases, with 4 bases of the junction left unmatched. The CDR3 runs to 15 residues. CDR1 is ENHRY and CDR2 is SYGVKD in the germline V gene. The CDR3 nucleotides are TGTGCCATCAGTGAGTTTAGCGGGGGGGCGTATGAGCAGTTCTTC. Translating gives CAISEFSGGAYEQFF.

Comments on this clonotype: The germline gene is not matched at one end of the junction; a read error may be the cause. V usage is TRBV9 and J usage is TRBJ2-3, with 10 bases lining up with TRBD2. The germline CDR1 and CDR2 sequences are SGDLS and YYNGEE. The CDR3 totals 16 residues. CDR3 coding DNA: TGTGCCGGCAGCGTAGCTAGCGGGGGCCTGGTAGATACGCAGTATTTT. The encoded protein is CAGSVASGGLVDTQYF.

V and J are TRBV11-2 and TRBJ2-1; TRBD2 matches 9 bases. Germline V lookup: CDR1 SGHAT, CDR2 FQNNGV. The V segment lost 5 bases and the J segment 3 bases; nucleotides outside the gene matches: 14. The CDR3 has 18 amino acids. DNA for the CDR3: TGTGCCAGCAGCCCACCAGAACGCCAAGCGGGGGGCTACAATGAGCAGTTCTTC. This sequence encodes CASSPPERQAGGYNEQFF. Filled out from reference TRBV11-2 and TRBJ2-1, the complete variable domain reads EAGVAQSPRYKIIEKRQSVAFWCNPISGHATLYWYQQILGQGPKLLIQFQNNGVVDDSQLPKDRFSAERLKGVDSTLKIQPAKLEDSAVYLCASSPPERQAGGYNEQFFGPGTRLTVL.